The subject of this entry is one TCR beta chain. Original data processing: Amplified reference gene primers provided the basis for estimating nucleated cell counts. Produced via immunoSEQ multiplex PCR; TCRdb's table is partial and in-frame only. V and J calls plus clone size are reproduced from that table; the DNA served to infer D and trimming. The table has some 100,000 clones, around 87% seen once. The germline gives CDR1 MNHNY, CDR2 SVGAGI (reference sequence). The CDR3 is made up of 14 amino acids. The V gene lost 8 bases and the J gene lost 1 base, with 15 bases spanning the gap. The sample is drawn from a study of blood T cell repertoires in COVID-19. Background on the study: The United States, Italy and Spain provided the acute and convalescent COVID-19 samples. Sample material is recorded as cDNA or gDNA derived from T cells, B-cell-depleted T cells, or PBMCs.

The origin of this receptor is a human donor in a cohort sampled during active COVID-19. The chain couples TRBV6-6 to TRBJ2-7; D is possibly TRBD1 (5 bases). The source material was peripheral blood. CDR3 DNA: TGTGCCAGCCTCGCAGGGCAGTCTTCCTACGAGCAGTACTTC. The encoded protein is CASLAGQSSYEQYF.